The entry below gives a single T cell receptor beta chain sequence along with its context. The data originate from a study of T cell changes during pregnancy in multiple sclerosis. The repertoire was sequenced with immunoSEQ multiplex PCR; TCRdb's copy has only in-frame clones and lacks some. The sample includes about 48,000 clones, 85% to 95% of them seen just once. Germline V gene sequence: CDR1 MNHEY, CDR2 SVGAGI. Deletions cut 3 bases from V and 2 bases from J, with 11 bases between. The CDR3 contains 14 residues. Sequencing was performed on CD4+ T cells from peripheral blood mononuclear cells, taken in the second trimester of pregnancy. This chain links TRBV6-5 with TRBJ2-7, with D hard to call. The receptor's source is a female donor in good health, enrolled as a control in a pregnancy study. In DNA, the CDR3 is TGTGCCAGCAGTTATGGAGAGAGGACCTACGAGCAGTACTTC. Protein: CASSYGERTYEQYF.